This TCR beta chain stems from a study of HIV-infected patients and healthy controls. Regarding the study as a whole: Size-matched repertoire data failed to replicate the apparent Gini index recovery after therapy in HIV-infected patients.

All unsorted peripheral T cells were captured because whole blood was used without fractionation. Deletions cut 8 bases from V and 5 bases from J, with 12 bases between. The CDR3 has 12 amino acids. Germline V gene lookup returns CDR1 MNHNS and CDR2 SASEGT. Around 450 ng RNA was reverse transcribed with alpha and beta constant-region primers. Using multiplexing indices, alpha and beta chain libraries were generated apart by chain-specific third strand synthesis. All rearrangements within a chain used one primer pair; cDNA molecules carried barcodes. Second strand DNA was synthesized using a primer at the SP2 site. TCRdb passed the 5' RACE reads through MiXCR, listing each CDR3 protein once. The sample has roughly 10,000 distinct CDR3 sequences; around 8% are singletons. There are a few counts of this clonotype. As yet, its antigen is unknown.

The clonotype comes from an adult in good health. The rearrangement links TRBV6-1 to TRBJ1-1; D gene uncertain. Sequenced input: blood. CDR3 in amino acids: CASLKMRTEAFF. CDR3 coding DNA: TGTGCCAGCTTGAAAATGCGAACTGAAGCTTTCTTT.